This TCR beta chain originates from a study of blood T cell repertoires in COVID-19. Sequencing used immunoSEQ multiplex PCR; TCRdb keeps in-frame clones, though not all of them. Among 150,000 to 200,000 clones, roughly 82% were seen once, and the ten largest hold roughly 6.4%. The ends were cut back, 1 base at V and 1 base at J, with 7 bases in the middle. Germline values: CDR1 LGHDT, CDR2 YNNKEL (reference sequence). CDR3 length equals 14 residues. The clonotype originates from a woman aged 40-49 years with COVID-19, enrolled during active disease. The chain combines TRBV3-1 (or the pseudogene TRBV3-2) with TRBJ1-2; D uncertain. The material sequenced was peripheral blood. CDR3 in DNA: TGTGCCAGCAGCCAAGGGGCGGGTAACTATGGCTACACCTTC. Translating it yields CASSQGAGNYGYTF.